The 13 T cell receptor beta chains reported below all come from one sample, sequenced in a study of graft-versus-host responses after intestinal transplantation. The assay was immunoSEQ multiplex PCR, and TCRdb's table has in-frame clones only and misses some. This sample has about 83,000 clones, with roughly nine tenths found just once. No antigens are known for them. This material consisted of unstimulated CD4+ T cells sorted from spleen or lymph node cells, taken before intestinal transplant. Receptors originate from a human donor who received an intestinal transplant.

The chain combines TRBV28 with TRBJ1-2; perhaps TRBD1 as D (5 bases). Germline loops: CDR1 MDHEN, CDR2 SYDVKM. Deletions cut 6 bases from V and 8 bases from J, with 19 bases between. This CDR3 spans 14 amino acids. In DNA form, the CDR3 reads TGTGCCAGCAGGGTGGGCGGAGGGGCGAAAGGCTACACCTTC. Translated, it gives CASRVGGGAKGYTF.

The chain employs TRBV25-1 and TRBJ1-1; D uncertain. Germline V gives CDR1 MGHDK, CDR2 SYGVNS. The CDR3 covers 16 residues. V lost 6 bases and J lost 1, with 18 bases in between. In DNA, the CDR3 is TGTGCCAGCAGCCCATGGCGGGATGGAAGGAACACTGAAGCTTTCTTT. It encodes CASSPWRDGRNTEAFF.

The rearrangement joins TRBV19 to TRBJ1-3; TRBD1 agrees at 8 bases. V was clipped by 5 bases and J by 6 bases; unmatched bases: 3. Germline V lookup: CDR1 LNHDA, CDR2 SQIVND (reference sequence). The CDR3 totals 13 residues. CDR3 residues: CASSLQGANTIYF. The CDR3 nucleotides read TGTGCCAGTAGTCTTCAGGGGGCAAACACCATATATTTT.

The chain is built from TRBV7-2 and TRBJ2-7, with TRBD2 matching over 13 bases. With V trimmed by 3 bases and J by 7 bases, 9 bases remained unmatched. The CDR3 has 16 residues. Germline V gene sequence: CDR1 SGHTA, CDR2 FQGNSA. The CDR3 loop is CASSLATSGGAREQYF. The DNA of the CDR3 is TGTGCCAGCAGCTTGGCCACTAGCGGGGGGGCTAGAGAGCAGTACTTC. The whole variable domain, remainder taken from reference TRBV7-2 and TRBJ2-7, is GAGVSQSPSNKVTEKGKDVELRCDPISGHTALYWYRQSLGQGLEFLIYFQGNSAPDKSGLPSDRFSAERTGGSVSTLTIQRTQQEDSAVYLCASSLATSGGAREQYFGPGTRLTVT.

The chain recombines TRBV28 with TRBJ2-3; perhaps TRBD2 as D (5 bases). The CDR3 consists of 17 residues. Germline V gene sequence: CDR1 MDHEN, CDR2 SYDVKM. V lost 4 bases, J lost 3 bases, and 20 bases lay in between. The CDR3 region is CASSSRDYPWGTDTQYF. The CDR3 DNA sequence: TGTGCCAGCAGTTCTCGAGACTACCCATGGGGTACAGATACGCAGTATTTT.

This clone has only one observation. The chain combines TRBV6-5 with TRBJ2-5; 8 bases map to TRBD2. The J call may be incorrect, as the DNA end agrees better with TRBJ2-7. Germline loops: CDR1 MNHEY, CDR2 SVGAGI. The CDR3 is 13 amino acids. The CDR3 reads CASGSGSKGEQYF. As DNA, the CDR3 is TGTGCCAGCGGAAGCGGGAGCAAGGGCGAGCAGTACTTC.

V usage is TRBV6-5 and J usage is TRBJ1-4; 11 bases align to TRBD1. The germline V gene has CDR1 MNHEY and CDR2 SVGAGI. This CDR3 is 14 amino acids long. V gave up 6 bases and J gave up 8 bases; unmatched junction bases: 5. CDR3 residues: CASRGQGVREKLFF. The DNA of the CDR3 is TGTGCCAGCAGGGGACAGGGGGTTCGAGAAAAACTGTTTTTT.

This chain uses TRBV10-3 with TRBJ1-1; D not certain. Looked up from germline, CDR1 is ENHRY and CDR2 is SYGVKD. The CDR3 is made up of 15 amino acids. Trimming shortened V by 5 bases and J by 3 bases, and 16 bases separated the two germline ends. The CDR3 spells CAISPSPEADTEAFF. CDR3 nucleotide sequence: TGTGCCATCAGTCCCTCTCCCGAAGCGGACACTGAAGCTTTCTTT.

J is TRBJ2-3 and V is TRBV2; D unclear. Germline-derived CDR1 and CDR2 are SNHLY and FYNNEI. CDR3 length equals 14 residues. V was clipped by 7 bases and J by 2 bases, with 13 bases between them. The CDR3 here is CASTGQTITDTQYF. DNA for the CDR3: TGTGCCAGCACTGGGCAGACCATCACAGATACGCAGTATTTT.

The rearrangement uses TRBV7-3 and TRBJ2-1; D possibly corresponds to TRBD1 (7 bases). This CDR3 has 16 amino acids. Trimming pared 4 bases from V and 0 bases from J, leaving 13 bases between. CDR1 and CDR2 (germline): SGHTA, FQGTGA. The CDR3 nucleotides are TGTGCCAGCAGCTACTCAGGGGGGAGCTCCTACAATGAGCAGTTCTTC. Residues: CASSYSGGSSYNEQFF.

The V and J genes are TRBV18 and TRBJ2-1; D is unclear. Germline assignment: CDR1 KGHSH and CDR2 LQKENI. The CDR3 loop spans 12 amino acids. V lost 6 bases and J lost 4, with 7 bases in between. The CDR3 spells CASSLDYNEQFF. DNA for the CDR3: TGTGCCAGCTCCCTAGATTACAATGAGCAGTTCTTC.

V gene TRBV4-2 combines with J gene TRBJ2-7; 10 bases match TRBD2. CDR1 is LGHNA and CDR2 is YNFKEQ in the germline V gene. The CDR3 extends over 15 amino acids. The V segment lost 0 bases and the J segment 8 bases; nucleotides outside the gene matches: 7. CDR3 sequence: CASSQEGLAGDKQYF. CDR3 nucleotides: TGTGCCAGCAGCCAAGAAGGGCTAGCGGGAGACAAGCAGTACTTC.

The chain links TRBV11-3 to TRBJ2-7; no clear D gene. The CDR3 sequence is 18 residues long. Germline lookup yields CDR1 SGHNT and CDR2 YENEEA. V dropped 4 bases and J dropped 0 bases, with 22 bases sitting between them. CDR3 loop: CASSSRGQTLSLSYEQYF. CDR3 in DNA: TGTGCCAGCAGCTCCCGAGGCCAGACCCTATCCCTCTCCTACGAGCAGTACTTC. Using reference TRBV11-3 and TRBJ2-7 for the parts outside the CDR3, the full variable domain is EAGVVQSPRYKIIEKKQPVAFWCNPISGHNTLYWYLQNLGQGPELLIRYENEEAVDDSQLPKDRFSAERLKGVDSTLKIQPAELGDSAVYLCASSSRGQTLSLSYEQYFGPGTRLTVT.